A single sample is the source of the 24 T cell receptor beta chains below, sequenced in a study of blood T cells in healthy people across ages. The use of a sample-barcoded 5' primer and a J-beta primer mix characterized a second PCR of roughly 6 to 11 cycles. TCRdb re-called the 5' RACE reads through MiXCR, storing one row per CDR3 protein. Here the sample spans 650,000 to 900,000 distinct CDR3 sequences, approximately 59% being singletons. Sequencing used blood. These receptors all come from a man aged 25 to 40 in good health.

The gene calls are TRBV24-1 and TRBJ2-7, with D perhaps TRBD1 (6 bases). The J call may not be correct, given that the DNA end is closer to TRBJ2-5. The CDR3 covers 15 residues. Per germline, CDR1 KGHDR and CDR2 SFDVKD. The CDR3 DNA follows: TGTGCCACCAGTGACCCTCGACAGGACGAAGAGACCCAGTACTTC. It yields the protein CATSDPRQDEETQYF.

This clonotype was counted only a few times. This rearrangement joins TRBV29-1 to TRBJ2-4; the D gene is possibly TRBD1 (6 bases). The J call may be in error: the DNA end matches TRBJ2-7 better. The CDR3 is 13 residues long. Germline-derived CDR1 and CDR2 are SQVTM and ANQGSEA. The CDR3 bases are TGCAGCGTTGAAGCCGGACAGACCTACGAGCAGTACTTC. Its translation is CSVEAGQTYEQYF.

The V call is TRBV20-1, the J call TRBJ1-5; no clear D. Between the trimmed V and J ends, which lost 5 bases and 2 bases, there was a span of 19 bases. CDR3 length: 16 residues. Germline loops: CDR1 DFQATT, CDR2 SNEGSKA (reference sequence). In DNA, the CDR3 is TGCAGTGCTTCAACCCCCGCGGGGAGCGGCAATCAGCCCCAGCATTTT. Translation: CSASTPAGSGNQPQHF.

This clonotype was counted only a few times. V and J are TRBV2 and TRBJ1-6, with 10 bases matching TRBD1. Germline V gene data show CDR1 as SNHLY and CDR2 as FYNNEI. CDR3 length equals 15 residues. V trimming: 6 bases; J trimming: 6 bases; junction bases outside the gene matches: 5. CDR3: CASSSGTGANSPLHF. The CDR3 DNA reads as TGTGCCAGCAGCAGCGGGACAGGGGCTAATTCACCCCTCCACTTT.

The V call is TRBV29-1, the J call TRBJ2-3; 8 nucleotides agree with TRBD2. The CDR3 is made up of 14 amino acids. The V segment lost 3 bases and the J segment 0 bases; nucleotides outside the gene matches: 2. The germline gives CDR1 SQVTM, CDR2 ANQGSEA. Written as DNA, the CDR3 is TGCAGCGTTGACGGGGGGGGAAGCACAGATACGCAGTATTTT. This encodes CSVDGGGSTDTQYF.

J is TRBJ2-5 and V is TRBV6-5, with 7 bases aligning to TRBD1. The tail of the sequence fits TRBJ2-7 better, so the J call may be wrong. The CDR3 has 12 amino acids. Germline V lookup: CDR1 MNHEY, CDR2 SVGAGI. CDR3 protein: CASREQGNEQYF. CDR3 DNA sequence: TGTGCCAGCAGAGAACAGGGGAACGAGCAGTACTTC.

This clonotype has just a few counts. V is TRBV4-3 and J is TRBJ2-2; 7 bases map to TRBD2. Per the germline V gene, CDR1 is LGHNA and CDR2 is YSLEER. The CDR3 length is 15 residues. The J segment lost 6 bases and the V segment lost 1 base, leaving 5 bases of the junction unmatched. CDR3 residues: CASSQVEGRAGELFF. In nucleotides, the CDR3 is TGCGCCAGCAGCCAAGTTGAGGGGAGGGCCGGGGAGCTGTTTTTT.

This clonotype was found many times. The chain uses TRBV6-2 or TRBV6-3 and TRBJ2-1; D is perhaps TRBD1 or TRBD2 (5 bases each). The CDR3 spans 14 residues. Trimming left V 7 bases short and J 3 bases short, with 13 bases between. Germline CDR1 is MNHEY and CDR2 is SVGEGT. DNA of the CDR3: TGTGCCAGCAAACGGGACGGCAACTACAATGAGCAGTTCTTC. This sequence encodes CASKRDGNYNEQFF.

This clonotype was counted only a few times. The genes are TRBV27 and TRBJ2-3; possible D gene TRBD2, 5 bases. The ends were cut back, 5 bases at V and 3 bases at J, with 9 bases in the middle. The CDR3 length is 13 residues. CDR1 is MNHEY, CDR2 SMNVEV, per germline (reference sequence). The CDR3 nucleotides are TGTGCCAGCAGTCGGGGTTGGACAGATACGCAGTATTTT. Translation gives CASSRGWTDTQYF.

CDR3 sequence: CASSQDGTTGRGYTF. For the CDR3, the DNA is TGCGCCAGCAGCCAAGATGGTACGACAGGGCGCGGCTACACCTTC. The rearrangement uses TRBV4-3 and TRBJ1-2, with 7 bases identical to TRBD1. The germline V gene has CDR1 LGHNA and CDR2 YSLEER. After removal of 0 bases from V and 8 bases from J, the junction contained 9 bases not matched to a gene. This CDR3 has 15 amino acids.

This clonotype appeared a few times. One end of the junction does not line up with germline, which may come from a read error. The chain carries TRBV4-3 and TRBJ2-7; a possible D gene is TRBD2 (5 bases). This CDR3 spans 16 amino acids. The germline V gene encodes CDR1 LGHNA and CDR2 YSLEER. CDR3 protein: CASRQDWVGSFYEQYF. The CDR3 bases are TGCGCCAGCAGACAAGATTGGGTAGGGAGTTTCTACGAGCAGTACTTC.

The J gene is TRBJ1-1, the V gene TRBV29-1; D is unclear. Germline CDR1 and CDR2: SQVTM and ANQGSEA. CDR3 length equals 10 residues. V lost 6 bases and J 6 bases, leaving 8 bases between the germline ends. The CDR3 bases are TGCAGCGTGGACCCGTCTGAAGCTTTCTTT. It translates to CSVDPSEAFF.

This clonotype was counted once. The V gene is TRBV6-1, the J gene TRBJ2-7; no clear D. Trimming pared 7 bases from V and 4 bases from J, leaving 8 bases between. The CDR3 contains 11 residues. Germline V gene data show CDR1 as MNHNS and CDR2 as SASEGT. The CDR3 region is CASMITYEQYF. DNA for the CDR3: TGTGCCAGCATGATCACATACGAGCAGTACTTC.

J is TRBJ2-5 and V is TRBV5-6; D perhaps matches TRBD2 (5 bases). The CDR3 is 15 amino acids. The germline V gene has CDR1 SGHDT and CDR2 YYEEEE. Trimming left V 3 bases short and J 2 bases short, with 14 bases between. CDR3 nucleotide sequence: TGTGCCAGCAGCTCCCAATGGACTCGACAAGAGACCCAGTACTTC. Residues: CASSSQWTRQETQYF.

This clonotype was detected a few times. At one end the junction does not follow the germline gene, possibly because of a read error. The rearrangement joins TRBV28 to TRBJ2-7; 7 nucleotides match TRBD1. Germline assignment: CDR1 MDHEN and CDR2 SYDVKM. This CDR3 is 14 amino acids long. The CDR3 spells CASIPGQSSYEQYF. The CDR3 DNA is TGTGCCAGCATTCCGGGACAGAGCTCCTATGAGCAGTACTTC.

The chain recombines TRBV9 with TRBJ1-2; no reliable D call. There are 13 residues in the CDR3. Trimming removed 0 bases at V and 3 bases at J, with 6 bases between. Germline-derived CDR1 and CDR2 are SGDLS and YYNGEE. This CDR3 reads CASSVERDYGYTF. DNA for the CDR3: TGTGCCAGCAGCGTAGAAAGGGACTATGGCTACACCTTC.

The chain couples TRBV11-1 to TRBJ2-3; D is possibly TRBD2 (6 bases). From germline, CDR1 is SGHAT and CDR2 FQDESV (reference sequence). V was trimmed by 5 bases and J by 4 bases, leaving 13 bases between them. This CDR3 is 14 amino acids long. CDR3 coding DNA: TGTGCCAGCAGCGCCCTTTGGGGGGCAGATACGCAGTATTTT. Protein: CASSALWGADTQYF.

The genes are TRBV9 and TRBJ2-5; D gene uncertain. V gave up 0 bases and J gave up 13 bases, with 13 bases separating them. Germline V gene lookup returns CDR1 SGDLS and CDR2 YYNGEE. This CDR3 has 12 amino acids. This CDR3 is CASSVGWGPAYF. In DNA, the CDR3 is TGTGCCAGCAGCGTAGGGTGGGGTCCTGCGTACTTC.

This chain joins TRBV6-5 and TRBJ2-3; 8 bases are shared with TRBD2. The CDR3 extends over 16 amino acids. V lost 2 bases and J lost 2; bases outside the gene matches: 6. Germline V CDR1 and CDR2: MNHEY, SVGAGI. CDR3 region: CASSYGLAGNTDTQYF. CDR3 sequence (DNA): TGTGCCAGCAGTTACGGATTAGCGGGGAACACAGATACGCAGTATTTT.

This rearrangement joins TRBV12-3 or TRBV12-4 to TRBJ2-3, with 14 nucleotides matching TRBD2. J lost 4 bases, V lost 5 bases, and 17 bases had no gene match. The CDR3 runs to 20 residues. CDR3 sequence: CASSIRASATSGGAPDTQYF. CDR3 nucleotides: TGTGCCAGCAGTATCCGTGCTTCAGCGACTAGCGGGGGGGCCCCAGATACGCAGTATTTT.

The chain joins TRBV6-1 to TRBJ2-7; tentative D call: TRBD1 (6 bases). The CDR3 consists of 14 residues. Germline assignment: CDR1 MNHNS and CDR2 SASEGT. V was trimmed by 2 bases and J by 4 bases, leaving 12 bases between them. The CDR3 DNA sequence: TGTGCCAGCAGTGAAACCACAGGGTGGTACGAGCAGTACTTC. It yields the protein CASSETTGWYEQYF.

The rearrangement joins TRBV20-1 to TRBJ2-7; D uncertain. Looked up from germline, CDR1 is DFQATT and CDR2 is SNEGSKA (reference sequence). The CDR3 runs to 14 residues. Trimming removed 0 bases at V and 0 bases at J, with 9 bases between. DNA for the CDR3: TGCAGTGCTAGAGACCTGAAGGCCTCCTACGAGCAGTACTTC. Translation: CSARDLKASYEQYF.

This clonotype occurred many times. The chain couples TRBV20-1 to TRBJ2-1; maybe TRBD2 (5 bases). The CDR3 runs 16 residues. The germline V gene encodes CDR1 DFQATT and CDR2 SNEGSKA (reference sequence). Between the trimmed V and J ends, which lost 6 bases and 2 bases, there was a span of 20 bases. The CDR3 DNA sequence: TGCAGTGCACACGCCTCCGACTCGCGGGCCTACAATGAGCAGTTCTTC. Protein sequence: CSAHASDSRAYNEQFF.

This clonotype was counted a few times. Given a much more abundant clone one base away, this may be a read error. Here the CDR3 reads CASSQEGEGPYNEQFF. The CDR3 DNA reads TGCGCCAGCAGCCAAGAGGGGGAAGGGCCCTACAATGAGCAGTTCTTC. This sequence joins TRBV4-3 and TRBJ2-1; D possibly uses TRBD1 or TRBD2 (5 bases each). The V end was cut by 0 bases, the J end by 2 bases, with 11 bases between. This CDR3 spans 16 amino acids. Germline loops: CDR1 LGHNA, CDR2 YSLEER.